Listed here are 7 T cell receptor beta chains from one sample, sequenced in a study of CD8 T cells in Susac syndrome. When the RNA was reverse transcribed, random hexamers were used with an input of roughly 0.5 to 1 ug. MiXCR, run by TCRdb on the immunoSEQ multiplex PCR reads, gives a single entry per CDR3 protein. The sample carries 210,000 or so distinct CDR3 sequences, about 95% recorded once. Sample: CD4+ T cells from PBMCs. The receptors derive from a human donor with Susac syndrome.

This sequence joins TRBV7-8 and TRBJ1-4; D unresolved. The CDR3 loop spans 14 amino acids. CDR1 is SGHVS, CDR2 FQNEAQ, per germline. V lost 2 bases and J 4 bases, leaving 8 bases between the germline ends. The CDR3 DNA sequence: TGTGCCAGCAGCTTAAAAAGACTTAATGAAAAACTGTTTTTT. Amino acids: CASSLKRLNEKLFF.

This rearrangement joins TRBV30 to TRBJ2-3; weak D call: TRBD1 (5 bases). The CDR3 runs 11 residues. V gave up 8 bases and J gave up 8 bases, with 14 bases separating them. Germline loops: CDR1 GTSNPN, CDR2 SVGIG (reference sequence). Here the CDR3 reads CAVRQLGTQYF. For the CDR3, the DNA is TGTGCCGTTAGACAGTTAGGTACGCAGTATTTT.

V is TRBV9 and J is TRBJ1-3; D possibly corresponds to TRBD1 (6 bases). CDR3 length equals 15 residues. The germline V and J ends were trimmed by 0 bases and 7 bases, with 14 bases remaining between them. The germline V gene encodes CDR1 SGDLS and CDR2 YYNGEE. The CDR3 protein is CASSVGGRGLNTIYF. The DNA for the CDR3 is TGTGCCAGCAGCGTAGGTGGCCGGGGGCTTAACACCATATATTTT.

The chain has TRBV5-1 and TRBJ2-1; 9 bases are a match to TRBD1. The CDR3 totals 15 residues. CDR1 is SGHRS and CDR2 is YFSETQ in the germline V gene. Trimming at V came to 1 base and at J to 8 bases, leaving 7 bases not matched to a gene. DNA of the CDR3: TGCGCCAGCAGCTTGTCAGGACAGGGGACCTATGAGCAGTTCTTC. Encoded protein: CASSLSGQGTYEQFF.

The chain carries TRBV6-5 and TRBJ2-3; D remains unclear. CDR3 length equals 15 residues. V was cut by 2 bases and J by 0 bases, with 9 bases left in between. Germline V gene lookup returns CDR1 MNHEY and CDR2 SVGAGI. CDR3 in amino acids: CASSYDPRSTDTQYF. In nucleotides, the CDR3 is TGTGCCAGCAGTTACGATCCCAGAAGCACAGATACGCAGTATTTT.

This chain connects TRBV9 to TRBJ1-2; no reliable D call. From germline, CDR1 is SGDLS and CDR2 YYNGEE. Trimming cost V 4 bases and J 0 bases, with 10 bases left between them. The length of the CDR3 is 14 residues. CDR3 amino acids: CASSQALSNYGYTF. Written as DNA, the CDR3 is TGTGCCAGCAGCCAGGCACTTTCTAACTATGGCTACACCTTC.

This clonotype was detected once. This chain connects TRBV9 to TRBJ1-2, with 8 bases lining up with TRBD1. The CDR3 length is 15 residues. Trimming cost V 4 bases and J 9 bases; bases outside gene matches: 14. The germline gives CDR1 SGDLS, CDR2 YYNGEE. CDR3 amino acids: CASSSSMTGDRRYTF. DNA for the CDR3: TGTGCCAGCAGCTCCTCGATGACAGGGGACCGACGCTACACCTTC. Full variable domain (rest looked up from reference TRBV9 and TRBJ1-2): DSGVTQTPKHLITATGQRVTLRCSPRSGDLSVYWYQQSLDQGLQFLIQYYNGEERAKGNILERFSAQQFPDLHSELNLSSLELGDSALYFCASSSSMTGDRRYTFGSGTRLTVV.